This T cell receptor beta chain appears in the sequencing data of a study of blood T cells in healthy people across ages. Study conclusions and caveats: Among long-lived donors, naive CD4+ cells were more numerous and diversity higher than in aged donors. The fall in TCR beta diversity per million T cells was roughly linear with age. Naive T cell percentage by flow cytometry tracked strongly with beta diversity.

In this sample, this clonotype turned up many times. What it binds is not known. Primed by a sample-barcoded 5' primer and a J-beta primer mix, a second PCR proceeded for roughly 7 to 11 cycles. MiXCR was run by TCRdb on the 5' RACE reads, yielding one entry per CDR3 protein. The table has some 780,000 distinct CDR3 sequences, more than 55% seen once. V gave up 3 bases and J gave up 1 base, with 9 bases separating them. The CDR3 loop spans 15 amino acids. Germline-derived CDR1 and CDR2 are MNHNS and SASEGT. The source is a man in his forties in good health. Material for sequencing was blood. This chain links TRBV6-1 with TRBJ2-2; perhaps TRBD1 as D (5 bases). The CDR3 bases are TGTGCCAGCAGTGATTCCGGACAGAACACCGGGGAGCTGTTTTTT. This codes for CASSDSGQNTGELFF.